This T cell receptor (beta chain) was sequenced in a study of blood T cells in healthy people across ages. Regarding this clonotype: The antigen is not known.

Study-wide points: Because donor CMV status was unknown, expanded clonotype changes were possibly confounded.

The junction had 3 bases not matched to a gene; V was cut back by 4 bases and J by 6 bases. Germline assignment: CDR1 MGHRA and CDR2 YSYEKL. The CDR3 sequence is 13 residues long. With a J-beta primer mix and a sample-barcoded 5' primer, a second PCR ran about 7 to 11 cycles. TCRdb itself ran the 5' RACE reads through MiXCR, one entry per CDR3 protein. The table lists approximately 800,000 distinct CDR3 sequences, 53% of them singletons. The specimen sequenced was blood. This TCR came from a man at least 80 years old in good health. V usage is TRBV4-1 and J usage is TRBJ1-2; 9 nucleotides align to TRBD1. Here the CDR3 DNA reads TGCGCCAGCAGCCGGACAGGGGAGGATGGCTACACCTTC. Encoded protein: CASSRTGEDGYTF.